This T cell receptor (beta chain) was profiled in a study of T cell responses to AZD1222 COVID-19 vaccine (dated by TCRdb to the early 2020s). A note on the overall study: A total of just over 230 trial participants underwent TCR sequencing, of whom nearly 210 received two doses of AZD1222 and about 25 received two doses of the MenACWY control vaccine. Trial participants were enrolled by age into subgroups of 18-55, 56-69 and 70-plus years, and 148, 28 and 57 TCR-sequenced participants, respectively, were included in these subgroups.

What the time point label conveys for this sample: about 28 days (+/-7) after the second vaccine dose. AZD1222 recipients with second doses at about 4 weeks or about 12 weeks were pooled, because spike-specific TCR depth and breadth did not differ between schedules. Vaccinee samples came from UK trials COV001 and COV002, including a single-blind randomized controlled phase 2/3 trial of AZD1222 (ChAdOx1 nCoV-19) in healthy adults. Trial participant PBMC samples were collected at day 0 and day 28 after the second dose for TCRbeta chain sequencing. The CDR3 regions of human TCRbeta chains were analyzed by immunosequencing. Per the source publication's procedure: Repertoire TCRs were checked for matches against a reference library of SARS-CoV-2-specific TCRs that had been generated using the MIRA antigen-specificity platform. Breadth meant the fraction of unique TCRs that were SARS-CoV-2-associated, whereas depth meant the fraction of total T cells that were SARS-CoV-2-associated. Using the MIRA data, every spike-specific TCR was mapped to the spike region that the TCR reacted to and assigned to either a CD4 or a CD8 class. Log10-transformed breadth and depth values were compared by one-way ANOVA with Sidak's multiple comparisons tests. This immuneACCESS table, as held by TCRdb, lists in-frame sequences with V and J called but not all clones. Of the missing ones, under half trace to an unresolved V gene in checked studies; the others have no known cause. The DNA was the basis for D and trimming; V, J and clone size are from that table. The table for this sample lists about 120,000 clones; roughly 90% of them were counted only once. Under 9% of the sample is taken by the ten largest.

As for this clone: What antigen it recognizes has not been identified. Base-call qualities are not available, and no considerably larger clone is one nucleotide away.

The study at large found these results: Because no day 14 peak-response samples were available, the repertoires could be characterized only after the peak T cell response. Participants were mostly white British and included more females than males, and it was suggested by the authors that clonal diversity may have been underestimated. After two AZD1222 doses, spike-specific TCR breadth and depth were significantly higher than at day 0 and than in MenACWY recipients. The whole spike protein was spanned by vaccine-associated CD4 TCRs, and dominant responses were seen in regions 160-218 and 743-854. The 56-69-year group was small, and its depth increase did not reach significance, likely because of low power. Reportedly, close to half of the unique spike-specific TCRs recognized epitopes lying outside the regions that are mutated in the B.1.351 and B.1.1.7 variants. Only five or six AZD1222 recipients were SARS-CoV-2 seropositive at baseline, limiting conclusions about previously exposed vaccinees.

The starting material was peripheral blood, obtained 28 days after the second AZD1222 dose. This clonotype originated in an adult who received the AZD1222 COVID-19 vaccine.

The DNA sequence is given as TGCGCCAGCAGCTTGTTGGGGGGGACGAACACCGGGGAGCTGTTTTTT. It encodes CASSLLGGTNTGELFF. The chain is encoded by TRBV5-1 joined to TRBJ2-2; TRBD2 fits 7 bases in the junction. The germline V gene yields SGHRS for CDR1 and YFSETQ for CDR2. The CDR3 has 16 amino acids, counting the end cysteine and phenylalanine. Just the 48-base CDR3 DNA is kept, in frame starting at base 1. After removal of 1 base from V and 0 bases from J, the junction retains 3 bases not matched to a gene.